This TCR beta chain was identified during a study of T cells in localized non-small cell lung cancer. V shed 3 bases and J 6 bases; nucleotides not matched to a gene: 5. The length of the CDR3 is 15 residues. Germline V lookup: CDR1 SGHVS, CDR2 FQNEAQ. Assay used: immunoSEQ multiplex PCR; TCRdb lists only in-frame clones, some missing. The table has tens of thousands of clones, roughly 83% seen once. The receptor's source is a female donor older than 55 with stage I lung adenocarcinoma. The rearrangement links TRBV7-8 to TRBJ1-1, with 12 bases aligning to TRBD1. The sequencing used peripheral blood, collected before any cancer treatment. The CDR3 DNA sequence: TGTGCCAGCAGCTTTTCCGGGACAGGGGGCTCTGAAGCTTTCTTT. Its protein product is CASSFSGTGGSEAFF.